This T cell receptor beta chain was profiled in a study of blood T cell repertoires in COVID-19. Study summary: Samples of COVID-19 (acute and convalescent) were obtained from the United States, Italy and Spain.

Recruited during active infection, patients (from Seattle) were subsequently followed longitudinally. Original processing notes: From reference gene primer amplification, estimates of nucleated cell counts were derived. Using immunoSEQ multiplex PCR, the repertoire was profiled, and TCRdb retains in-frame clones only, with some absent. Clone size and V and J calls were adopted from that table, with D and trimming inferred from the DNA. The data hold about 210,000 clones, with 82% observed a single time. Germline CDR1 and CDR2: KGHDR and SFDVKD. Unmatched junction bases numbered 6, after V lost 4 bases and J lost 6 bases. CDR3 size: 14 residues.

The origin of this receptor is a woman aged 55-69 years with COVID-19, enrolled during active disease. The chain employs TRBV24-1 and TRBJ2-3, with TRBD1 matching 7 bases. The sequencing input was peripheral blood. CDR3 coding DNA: TGTGCCACCAGTGACGCAGGGGGATCCGATACGCAGTATTTT. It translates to CATSDAGGSDTQYF.